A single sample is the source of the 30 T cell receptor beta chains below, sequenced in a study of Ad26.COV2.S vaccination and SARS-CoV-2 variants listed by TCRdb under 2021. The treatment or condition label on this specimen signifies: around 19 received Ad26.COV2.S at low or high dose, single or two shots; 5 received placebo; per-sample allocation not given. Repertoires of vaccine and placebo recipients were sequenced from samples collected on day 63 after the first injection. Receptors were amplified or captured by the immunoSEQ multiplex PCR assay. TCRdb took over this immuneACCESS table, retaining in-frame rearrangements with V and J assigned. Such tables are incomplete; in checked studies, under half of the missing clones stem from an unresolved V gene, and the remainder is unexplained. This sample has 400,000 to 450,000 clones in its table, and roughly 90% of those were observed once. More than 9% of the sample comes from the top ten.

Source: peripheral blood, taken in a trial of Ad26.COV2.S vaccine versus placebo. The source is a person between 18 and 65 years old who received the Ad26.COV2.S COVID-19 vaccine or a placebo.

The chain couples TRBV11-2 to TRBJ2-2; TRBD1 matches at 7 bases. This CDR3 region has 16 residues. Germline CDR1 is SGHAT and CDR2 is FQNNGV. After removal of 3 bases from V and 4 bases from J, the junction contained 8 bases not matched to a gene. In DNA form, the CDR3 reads TGTGCCAGCAGCTTCTCCACACAGGGGACCACCGGGGAGCTGTTTTTT. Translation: CASSFSTQGTTGELFF.

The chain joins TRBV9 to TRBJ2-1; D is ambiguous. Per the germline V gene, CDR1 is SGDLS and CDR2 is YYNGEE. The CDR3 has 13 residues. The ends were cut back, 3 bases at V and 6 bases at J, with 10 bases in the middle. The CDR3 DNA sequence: TGTGCCAGCAGCGCACGGGCCGGCAATGAGCAGTTCTTC. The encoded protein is CASSARAGNEQFF.

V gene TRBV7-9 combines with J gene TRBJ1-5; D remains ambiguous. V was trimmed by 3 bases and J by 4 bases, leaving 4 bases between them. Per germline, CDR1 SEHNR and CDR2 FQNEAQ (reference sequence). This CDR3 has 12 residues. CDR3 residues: CASSLMNQPQHF. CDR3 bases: TGTGCCAGCAGCTTGATGAATCAGCCCCAGCATTTT.

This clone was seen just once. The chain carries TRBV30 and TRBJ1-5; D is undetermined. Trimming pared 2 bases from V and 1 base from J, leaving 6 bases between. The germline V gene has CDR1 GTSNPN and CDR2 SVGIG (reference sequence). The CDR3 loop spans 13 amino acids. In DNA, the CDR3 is TGTGCCTGGAGTAGGACCAGCAATCAGCCCCAGCATTTT. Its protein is CAWSRTSNQPQHF.

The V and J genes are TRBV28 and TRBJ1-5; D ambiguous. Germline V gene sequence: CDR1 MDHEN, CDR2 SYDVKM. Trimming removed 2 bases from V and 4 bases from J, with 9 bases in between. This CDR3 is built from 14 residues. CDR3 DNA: TGTGCCAGCAGTTTACTTGGTTGGAATCAGCCCCAGCATTTT. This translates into CASSLLGWNQPQHF.

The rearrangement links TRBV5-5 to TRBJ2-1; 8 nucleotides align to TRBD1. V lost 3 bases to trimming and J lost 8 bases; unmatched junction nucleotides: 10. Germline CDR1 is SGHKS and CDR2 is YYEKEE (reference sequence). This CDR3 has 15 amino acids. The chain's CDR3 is CASSSWTGRMDEQFF. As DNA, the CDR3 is TGTGCCAGCAGCTCGTGGACAGGGAGAATGGATGAGCAGTTCTTC.

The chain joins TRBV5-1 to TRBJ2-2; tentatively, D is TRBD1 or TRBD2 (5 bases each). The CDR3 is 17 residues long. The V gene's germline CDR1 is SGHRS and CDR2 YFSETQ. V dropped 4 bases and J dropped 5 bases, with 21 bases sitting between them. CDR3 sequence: CASSPPGLEARTGELFF. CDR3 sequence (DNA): TGCGCCAGCAGCCCACCGGGGCTCGAGGCCAGGACCGGGGAGCTGTTTTTT.

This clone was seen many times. CDR3 sequence reads: CASSSGRATDTQYF. DNA of the CDR3: TGTGCCAGCAGTAGCGGGAGGGCCACAGATACGCAGTATTTT. The chain joins TRBV6-2 or TRBV6-3 to TRBJ2-3; 10 nucleotides line up with TRBD2. Germline-derived CDR1 and CDR2 are MNHEY and SVGEGT. The V gene end was trimmed by 5 bases and the J gene end by 2 bases; junction bases not matched to a gene: 1. The CDR3 has 14 residues.

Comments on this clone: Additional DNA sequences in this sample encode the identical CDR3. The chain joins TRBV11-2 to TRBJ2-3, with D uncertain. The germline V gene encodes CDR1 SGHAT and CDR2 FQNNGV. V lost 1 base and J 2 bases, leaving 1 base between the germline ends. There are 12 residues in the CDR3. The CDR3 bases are TGTGCCAGCAGCTTAGTCACAGATACGCAGTATTTT. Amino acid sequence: CASSLVTDTQYF.

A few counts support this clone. The CDR3 reads CASSRPPIAGGDTGELFF. CDR3 nucleotide sequence: TGTGCCAGCAGTCGCCCCCCGATAGCGGGAGGAGACACCGGGGAGCTGTTTTTT. V usage is TRBV6-6 and J usage is TRBJ2-2; the match to TRBD2 covers 10 bases. CDR3 length equals 18 residues. Germline CDR1 and CDR2: MNHNY and SVGAGI (reference sequence). With 5 bases clipped from V and 3 bases from J, the junction kept 12 bases outside the gene matches.

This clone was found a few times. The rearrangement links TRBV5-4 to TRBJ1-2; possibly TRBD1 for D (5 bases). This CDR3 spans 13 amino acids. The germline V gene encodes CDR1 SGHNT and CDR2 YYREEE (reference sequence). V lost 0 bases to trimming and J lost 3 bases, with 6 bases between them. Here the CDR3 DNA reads TGTGCCAGCAGCTTGGCCAGGGACTATGGCTACACCTTC. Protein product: CASSLARDYGYTF.

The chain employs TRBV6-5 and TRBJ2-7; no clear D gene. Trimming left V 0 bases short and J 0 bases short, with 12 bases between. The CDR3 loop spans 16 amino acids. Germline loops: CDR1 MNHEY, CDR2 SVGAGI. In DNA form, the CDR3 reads TGTGCCAGCAGTTACTCAGGCGGCTTAAGCTCCTACGAGCAGTACTTC. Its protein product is CASSYSGGLSSYEQYF.

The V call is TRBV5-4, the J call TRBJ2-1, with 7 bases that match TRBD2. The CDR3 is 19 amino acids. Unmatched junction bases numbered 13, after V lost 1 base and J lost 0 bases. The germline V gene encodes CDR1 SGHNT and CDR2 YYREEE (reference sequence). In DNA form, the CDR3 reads TGTGCCAGCAGCTTGTCGCCTAGCGGCTCCATGGGCTCCTACAATGAGCAGTTCTTC. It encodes CASSLSPSGSMGSYNEQFF.

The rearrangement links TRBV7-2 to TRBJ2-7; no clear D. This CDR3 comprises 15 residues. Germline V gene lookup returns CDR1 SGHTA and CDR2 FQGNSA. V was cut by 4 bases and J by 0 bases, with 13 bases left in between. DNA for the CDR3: TGTGCCAGCAGCTCGCGAGCGACGCTCTCCTACGAGCAGTACTTC. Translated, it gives CASSSRATLSYEQYF.

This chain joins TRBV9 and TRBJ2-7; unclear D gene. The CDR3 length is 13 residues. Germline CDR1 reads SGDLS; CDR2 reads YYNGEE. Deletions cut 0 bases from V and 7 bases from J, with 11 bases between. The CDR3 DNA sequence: TGTGCCAGCAGCGTAGCTCAGATGGGGGAGCAGTACTTC. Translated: CASSVAQMGEQYF. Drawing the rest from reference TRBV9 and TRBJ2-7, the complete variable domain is DSGVTQTPKHLITATGQRVTLRCSPRSGDLSVYWYQQSLDQGLQFLIQYYNGEERAKGNILERFSAQQFPDLHSELNLSSLELGDSALYFCASSVAQMGEQYFGPGTRLTVT.

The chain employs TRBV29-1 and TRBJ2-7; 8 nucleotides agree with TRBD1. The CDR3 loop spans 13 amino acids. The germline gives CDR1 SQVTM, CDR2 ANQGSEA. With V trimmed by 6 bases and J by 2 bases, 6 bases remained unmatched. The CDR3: CSVRQGHTYEQYF. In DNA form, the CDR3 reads TGCAGCGTGCGACAGGGGCACACCTACGAGCAGTACTTC.

The CDR3 sequence is CAWIPSGNIQYF. In DNA, the CDR3 is TGTGCCTGGATTCCTAGCGGAAACATTCAGTACTTC. The rearrangement joins TRBV30 to TRBJ2-4, with 7 bases fitting TRBD2. Germline V gene data show CDR1 as GTSNPN and CDR2 as SVGIG (reference sequence). The CDR3 has 12 residues. V was clipped by 4 bases and J by 6 bases; unmatched bases: 3.

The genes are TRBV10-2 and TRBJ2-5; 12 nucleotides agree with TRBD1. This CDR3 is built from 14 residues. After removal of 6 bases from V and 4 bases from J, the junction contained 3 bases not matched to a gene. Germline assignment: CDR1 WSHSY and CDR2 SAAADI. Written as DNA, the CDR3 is TGCGCCAGCAGGGGGACAGGGGGCATAGAGACCCAGTACTTC. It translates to CASRGTGGIETQYF.

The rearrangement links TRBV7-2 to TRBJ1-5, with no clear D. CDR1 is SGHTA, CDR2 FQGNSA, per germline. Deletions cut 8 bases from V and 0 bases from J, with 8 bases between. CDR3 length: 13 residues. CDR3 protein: CASRVDSNQPQHF. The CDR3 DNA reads TGTGCCAGCCGTGTTGATAGCAATCAGCCCCAGCATTTT.

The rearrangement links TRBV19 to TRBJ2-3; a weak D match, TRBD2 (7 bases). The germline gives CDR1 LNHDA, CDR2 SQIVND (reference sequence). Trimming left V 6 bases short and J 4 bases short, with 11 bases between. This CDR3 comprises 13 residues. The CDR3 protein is CASRQGRADTQYF. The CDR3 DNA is TGTGCCAGTAGGCAGGGGAGGGCAGATACGCAGTATTTT.

CDR3 nucleotide sequence: TGTGCCAGCAGTGGGCTGGGTTGGGGGACAGGGAACACTGAAGCTTTCTTT. It encodes CASSGLGWGTGNTEAFF. V and J are TRBV2 and TRBJ1-1; the match to TRBD1 covers 8 bases. The CDR3 contains 17 residues. Trimming cost V 4 bases and J 1 base; bases outside gene matches: 11. CDR1 and CDR2 (germline): SNHLY, FYNNEI.

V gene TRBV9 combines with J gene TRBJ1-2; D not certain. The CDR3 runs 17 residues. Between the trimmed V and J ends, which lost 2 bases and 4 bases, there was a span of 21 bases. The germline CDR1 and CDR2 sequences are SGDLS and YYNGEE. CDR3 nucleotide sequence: TGTGCCAGCAGCGTCGACAACGGCGCGCAAGGGTCCTATGGCTACACCTTC. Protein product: CASSVDNGAQGSYGYTF.

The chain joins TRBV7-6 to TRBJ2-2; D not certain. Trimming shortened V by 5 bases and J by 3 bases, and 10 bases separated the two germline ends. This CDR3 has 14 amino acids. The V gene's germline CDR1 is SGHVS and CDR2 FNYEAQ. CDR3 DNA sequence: TGTGCCAGCAGCGCCGGGTCGGACACCGGGGAGCTGTTTTTT. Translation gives CASSAGSDTGELFF. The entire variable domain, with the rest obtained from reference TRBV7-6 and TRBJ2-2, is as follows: GAGVSQSPRYKVTKRGQDVALRCDPISGHVSLYWYRQALGQGPEFLTYFNYEAQQDKSGLPNDRFSAERPEGSISTLTIQRTEQRDSAMYRCASSAGSDTGELFFGEGSRLTVL.

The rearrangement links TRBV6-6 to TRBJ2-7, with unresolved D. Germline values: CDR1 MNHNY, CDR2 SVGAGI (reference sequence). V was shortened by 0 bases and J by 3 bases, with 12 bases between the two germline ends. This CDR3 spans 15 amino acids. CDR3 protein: CASSYSSVLFYEQYF. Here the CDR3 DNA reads TGTGCCAGCAGTTACTCGAGTGTTCTATTCTACGAGCAGTACTTC.

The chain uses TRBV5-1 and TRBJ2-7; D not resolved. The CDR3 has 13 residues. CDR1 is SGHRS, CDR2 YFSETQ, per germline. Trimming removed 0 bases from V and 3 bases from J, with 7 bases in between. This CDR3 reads CASSLDMSYEQYF. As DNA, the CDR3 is TGCGCCAGCAGCTTGGACATGAGCTACGAGCAGTACTTC.

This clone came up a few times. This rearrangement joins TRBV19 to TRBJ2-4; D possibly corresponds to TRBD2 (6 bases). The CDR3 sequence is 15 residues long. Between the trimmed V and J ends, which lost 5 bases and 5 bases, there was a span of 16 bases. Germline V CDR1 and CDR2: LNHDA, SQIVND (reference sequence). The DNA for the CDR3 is TGTGCCAGTAGTGCTTGGGCCCCGGGGGAAAACATTCAGTACTTC. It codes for CASSAWAPGENIQYF.

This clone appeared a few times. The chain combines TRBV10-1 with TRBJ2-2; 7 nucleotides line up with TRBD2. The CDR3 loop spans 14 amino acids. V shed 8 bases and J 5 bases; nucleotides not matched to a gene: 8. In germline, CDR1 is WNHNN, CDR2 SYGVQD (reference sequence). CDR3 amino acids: CASGPGGGTGELFF. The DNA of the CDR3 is TGCGCCAGCGGCCCGGGAGGAGGGACCGGGGAGCTGTTTTTT.

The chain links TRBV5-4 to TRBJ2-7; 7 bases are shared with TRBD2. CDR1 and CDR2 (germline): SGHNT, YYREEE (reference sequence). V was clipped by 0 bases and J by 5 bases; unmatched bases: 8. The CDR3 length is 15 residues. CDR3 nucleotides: TGTGCCAGCAGCTTGGATCGCGGGAGCATAAACGAGCAGTACTTC. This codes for CASSLDRGSINEQYF.

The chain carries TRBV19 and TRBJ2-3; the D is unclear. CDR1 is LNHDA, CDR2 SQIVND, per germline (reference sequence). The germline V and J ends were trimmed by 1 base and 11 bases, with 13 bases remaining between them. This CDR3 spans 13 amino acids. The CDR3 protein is CASSIGPTSLQYF. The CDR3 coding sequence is TGTGCCAGTAGTATAGGGCCCACATCTTTGCAGTATTTT.

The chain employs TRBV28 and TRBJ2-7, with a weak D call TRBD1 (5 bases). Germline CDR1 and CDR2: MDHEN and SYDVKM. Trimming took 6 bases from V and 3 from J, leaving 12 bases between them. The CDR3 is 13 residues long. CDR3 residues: CASRTTENYEQYF. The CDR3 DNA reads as TGTGCCAGCAGAACGACAGAGAACTACGAGCAGTACTTC.